Presented here are 31 T cell receptor beta chains from one specimen sequenced in a study of blood T cell repertoires in COVID-19. Clones were read by immunoSEQ multiplex PCR, and TCRdb kept only the in-frame ones, dropping some. The repertoire holds fewer than 120,000 clones, with around 90% as singletons. The sequenced material came from peripheral blood. These receptors were taken from a woman in her fifties or sixties with acute or convalescent COVID-19.

This rearrangement joins TRBV7-6 to TRBJ2-3; D not certain. The V and J ends lost 3 bases and 0 bases respectively, with 7 bases between them. The CDR3 contains 14 residues. Germline loops: CDR1 SGHVS, CDR2 FNYEAQ. This chain's CDR3 is CASSLKQSTDTQYF. The CDR3 bases are TGTGCCAGCAGCTTGAAACAAAGCACAGATACGCAGTATTTT. The whole variable domain, filled in from reference TRBV7-6 and TRBJ2-3, reads GAGVSQSPRYKVTKRGQDVALRCDPISGHVSLYWYRQALGQGPEFLTYFNYEAQQDKSGLPNDRFSAERPEGSISTLTIQRTEQRDSAMYRCASSLKQSTDTQYFGPGTRLTVL.

The chain uses TRBV5-1 and TRBJ1-2; D may be TRBD1 (6 bases). Trimming left V 5 bases short and J 8 bases short, with 22 bases between. The CDR3 sequence is 15 residues long. CDR1 and CDR2 (germline): SGHRS, YFSETQ. The CDR3 sequence: CASREALGTGGGYTF. The CDR3 DNA sequence: TGCGCCAGCAGAGAGGCCCTGGGGACGGGGGGCGGCTACACCTTC.

This chain links TRBV11-2 with TRBJ2-7, with 9 bases that match TRBD1. CDR3 size: 18 residues. Germline V gene sequence: CDR1 SGHAT, CDR2 FQNNGV. The V and J ends lost 5 bases and 0 bases, in that order; junction bases with no gene match: 14. This CDR3 reads CASSPRSRDRDISYEQYF. The CDR3 DNA follows: TGTGCCAGCAGCCCAAGGTCCCGGGACAGGGACATCTCCTACGAGCAGTACTTC.

This chain uses TRBV27 with TRBJ2-7; TRBD1 matches 9 bases. The CDR3 is made up of 17 amino acids. Germline V gene sequence: CDR1 MNHEY, CDR2 SMNVEV (reference sequence). Trimming took 5 bases from V and 3 from J; bases not matched to a gene: 14. In DNA form, the CDR3 reads TGTGCCAGCAGTCCATCAAACGTGGGGACAGGGATCTACGAGCAGTACTTC. Amino acids: CASSPSNVGTGIYEQYF.

This chain joins TRBV28 and TRBJ2-1; D may be TRBD2 (5 bases). Germline lookup yields CDR1 MDHEN and CDR2 SYDVKM. The CDR3 totals 16 residues. Trimming stripped 4 bases from V and 8 bases from J, with 21 bases between. The CDR3 protein is CASSSPSVTTGDEQFF. In nucleotides, the CDR3 is TGTGCCAGCAGTTCTCCCAGCGTCACCACCGGGGATGAGCAGTTCTTC.

The chain recombines TRBV7-9 with TRBJ2-1; D possibly corresponds to TRBD1 (6 bases). CDR1 and CDR2 from the germline V gene are SEHNR and FQNEAQ (reference sequence). This CDR3 has 19 amino acids. Trimming took 3 bases from V and 0 from J, leaving 21 bases between them. CDR3 residues: CASSFTSLGQGSSYNEQFF. Written as DNA, the CDR3 is TGTGCCAGCAGCTTTACGTCATTAGGGCAGGGGAGCTCCTACAATGAGCAGTTCTTC.

The V call is TRBV27, the J call TRBJ1-4; the D gene is possibly TRBD1 (5 bases). The germline V gene has CDR1 MNHEY and CDR2 SMNVEV (reference sequence). Trimming took off 5 bases at V and 7 bases at J, with 23 bases between the two ends. This CDR3 is 17 amino acids long. CDR3 sequence (DNA): TGTGCCAGCAGTCCCCGGGTGGACACCCAATCCGGTGAAAAACTGTTTTTT. Amino acid sequence: CASSPRVDTQSGEKLFF.

This chain connects TRBV19 to TRBJ1-1, with TRBD1 as a possible D gene (6 bases). Germline V gene lookup returns CDR1 LNHDA and CDR2 SQIVND (reference sequence). V gave up 5 bases and J gave up 9 bases, with 13 bases separating them. CDR3 length: 12 residues. The chain's CDR3 is CASSRSGHQAFF. Here the CDR3 DNA reads TGTGCCAGTAGTCGTTCGGGACACCAAGCTTTCTTT. The variable domain in full, with the rest retrieved from reference TRBV19 and TRBJ1-1, is DGGITQSPKYLFRKEGQNVTLSCEQNLNHDAMYWYRQDPGQGLRLIYYSQIVNDFQKGDIAEGYSVSREKKESFPLTVTSAQKNPTAFYLCASSRSGHQAFFGQGTRLTVV.

This clone was observed at least ten times. The V gene is TRBV7-9, the J gene TRBJ2-2; possibly TRBD1 for D (6 bases). CDR1 and CDR2 (germline): SEHNR, FQNEAQ (reference sequence). The ends were cut back, 0 bases at V and 5 bases at J, with 16 bases in the middle. The CDR3 totals 17 residues. The chain's CDR3 is CASSLAGTPRGTGELFF. The DNA for the CDR3 is TGTGCCAGCAGCTTAGCCGGGACACCCCGGGGAACCGGGGAGCTGTTTTTT.

The rearrangement uses TRBV29-1 and TRBJ1-1; TRBD1 matches 8 bases. V dropped 6 bases and J dropped 0; count of bases not matched to a gene: 6. CDR1 and CDR2 (germline): SQVTM, ANQGSEA. There are 14 residues in the CDR3. The CDR3 loop is CSVTRGPVNTEAFF. Here the CDR3 DNA reads TGCAGCGTAACCAGGGGGCCGGTGAACACTGAAGCTTTCTTT. The full variable domain, completed using reference TRBV29-1 and TRBJ1-1, is SAVISQKPSRDICQRGTSLTIQCQVDSQVTMMFWYRQQPGQSLTLIATANQGSEATYESGFVIDKFPISRPNLTFSTLTVSNMSPEDSSIYLCSVTRGPVNTEAFFGQGTRLTVV.

The V and J genes are TRBV7-8 and TRBJ2-2, with 9 bases aligning to TRBD1. The CDR3 sequence is 16 residues long. J was trimmed by 2 bases and V by 1 base; bases with no gene match: 2. Germline V CDR1 and CDR2: SGHVS, FQNEAQ. Here the CDR3 reads CASSLVDRGNTGELFF. In DNA, the CDR3 is TGTGCCAGCAGCTTAGTGGACAGGGGCAACACCGGGGAGCTGTTTTTT.

The chain employs TRBV19 and TRBJ2-2; 8 nucleotides align to TRBD1. Trimming cost V 4 bases and J 4 bases; bases outside gene matches: 8. Per germline, CDR1 LNHDA and CDR2 SQIVND (reference sequence). CDR3 length: 16 amino acids. In nucleotides, the CDR3 is TGTGCCAGTAGTACCACGAGACAGGGGAGCACCGGGGAGCTGTTTTTT. The encoded protein is CASSTTRQGSTGELFF. Full variable domain (outside the CDR3, taken from reference TRBV19 and TRBJ2-2): DGGITQSPKYLFRKEGQNVTLSCEQNLNHDAMYWYRQDPGQGLRLIYYSQIVNDFQKGDIAEGYSVSREKKESFPLTVTSAQKNPTAFYLCASSTTRQGSTGELFFGEGSRLTVL.

This rearrangement joins TRBV28 to TRBJ1-5, with D possibly matching TRBD1 (6 bases). The CDR3 has 14 amino acids. Trimming removed 0 bases from V and 4 bases from J, with 7 bases in between. CDR1 MDHEN and CDR2 SYDVKM come from the germline V gene. The CDR3 DNA reads as TGTGCCAGCAGTTTATGGCAGGGGAATCAGCCCCAGCATTTT. The encoded protein is CASSLWQGNQPQHF.

The genes are TRBV11-2 and TRBJ2-2; TRBD2 is a possible D gene (5 bases). The CDR3 runs to 16 residues. From germline, CDR1 is SGHAT and CDR2 FQNNGV. Deletions cut 1 base from V and 0 bases from J, with 9 bases between. The CDR3 nucleotides are TGTGCCAGCAGCTTAGGCCTCGGGGCGAACACCGGGGAGCTGTTTTTT. Translating gives CASSLGLGANTGELFF.

The chain links TRBV30 to TRBJ2-3; TRBD2 matches 7 bases. V was clipped by 2 bases and J by 2 bases; unmatched bases: 7. Germline CDR1 GTSNPN, CDR2 SVGIG (reference sequence). The CDR3 runs 15 residues. The CDR3 sequence: CAWSRQAGITDTQYF. Written as DNA, the CDR3 is TGTGCCTGGAGTCGGCAAGCGGGGATCACAGATACGCAGTATTTT.

The J gene is TRBJ1-2, the V gene TRBV12-3 or TRBV12-4, with D maybe TRBD1 (5 bases). Deletions cut 5 bases from V and 4 bases from J, with 11 bases between. The CDR3 runs 13 residues. Here the CDR3 reads CASSPGFGYGYTF. CDR3 coding DNA: TGTGCCAGCAGTCCAGGGTTTGGCTATGGCTACACCTTC.

This CDR3 reads CASRGQGRQPQHF. The CDR3, as DNA: TGTGCCAGTAGGGGACAGGGGAGGCAGCCCCAGCATTTT. The gene calls are TRBV19 and TRBJ1-5; 10 bases map to TRBD1. CDR3 length equals 13 residues. Trimming at V came to 6 bases and at J to 7 bases, leaving 3 bases not matched to a gene. Per germline, CDR1 LNHDA and CDR2 SQIVND (reference sequence).

In its sample, this clone is large. The same CDR3 is also encoded by other DNA sequences in this sample. This chain connects TRBV5-6 to TRBJ1-1; perhaps TRBD1 as D (5 bases). With 1 base removed from V and 5 bases from J, the gap between germline ends came to 6 bases. The CDR3 is 12 amino acids. From germline, CDR1 is SGHDT and CDR2 YYEEEE. Here the CDR3 DNA reads TGTGCCAGCAGCTTGAGGGGTACTGAAGCTTTCTTT. Translated: CASSLRGTEAFF.

V gene TRBV2 combines with J gene TRBJ2-1; 12 positions match TRBD2. Trimming at V came to 3 bases and at J to 5 bases, leaving 11 bases not matched to a gene. The CDR3 has 18 residues. The V gene's germline CDR1 is SNHLY and CDR2 FYNNEI. The CDR3 loop reads CASSDMVSSGRVHNEQFF. In DNA, the CDR3 is TGTGCCAGCAGTGACATGGTGTCTAGCGGGAGGGTACACAATGAGCAGTTCTTC.

CDR3 residues: CASSLVARGQETQYF. DNA of the CDR3: TGTGCCAGCAGCTTAGTTGCCAGGGGGCAAGAGACCCAGTACTTC. This chain uses TRBV7-8 with TRBJ2-5; 7 bases are a match to TRBD1. Germline V gives CDR1 SGHVS, CDR2 FQNEAQ. The CDR3 totals 15 residues. Trimming removed 1 base from V and 2 bases from J; junction bases left unmatched: 4.

CDR3 amino acids: CASSLVSSGSLRDNEQFF. The CDR3 DNA reads TGCGCCAGCAGCTTGGTCTCTAGCGGATCACTGAGGGACAATGAGCAGTTCTTC. The chain carries TRBV5-1 and TRBJ2-1, with TRBD2 matching 7 bases. V gave up 0 bases and J gave up 5 bases; unmatched junction bases: 14. CDR1 is SGHRS and CDR2 is YFSETQ in the germline V gene. The CDR3 totals 18 residues.

V is TRBV6-5 and J is TRBJ1-2; D perhaps matches TRBD1 (5 bases). There are 15 residues in the CDR3. CDR1 MNHEY and CDR2 SVGAGI come from the germline V gene. The V gene lost 6 bases and the J gene lost 4 bases, with 18 bases spanning the gap. The CDR3 DNA is TGTGCCAGCAGAGCCCCAAGGGGCGCAGGCTATGGCTACACCTTC. Translated, it gives CASRAPRGAGYGYTF.

The CDR3 loop reads CASSLEGVGNEQFF. The CDR3 nucleotides read TGCGCCAGCAGCTTGGAGGGAGTGGGTAATGAGCAGTTCTTC. V and J are TRBV5-1 and TRBJ2-1; possible D gene TRBD2, 5 bases. The CDR3 spans 14 residues. The germline CDR1 and CDR2 sequences are SGHRS and YFSETQ. Trimming removed 0 bases from V and 7 bases from J, with 11 bases in between.

This clone came up once. The CDR3 nucleotides read TGCGCCTATCATCAGGGGGCCTCCGGAAACACCATATATTTT. Translated, it gives CAYHQGASGNTIYF. The rearrangement uses TRBV10-1 and TRBJ1-3; TRBD1 agrees at 8 bases. V lost 11 bases and J lost 4; bases outside the gene matches: 10. The CDR3 covers 14 residues. Germline V CDR1 and CDR2: WNHNN, SYGVQD (reference sequence).

CDR3 sequence: CASSSGLAGPQTQYF. The CDR3 region has the DNA TGTGCCAGCAGCTCCGGTCTAGCGGGACCCCAGACCCAGTACTTC. The V call is TRBV5-4, the J call TRBJ2-5; the match to TRBD2 covers 9 bases. The germline CDR1 and CDR2 sequences are SGHNT and YYREEE (reference sequence). The CDR3 contains 15 residues. V gave up 3 bases and J gave up 6 bases; unmatched junction bases: 9.

The chain couples TRBV5-1 to TRBJ2-1; TRBD2 matches at 8 bases. This CDR3 comprises 15 residues. The J segment lost 6 bases and the V segment lost 4 bases, leaving 9 bases of the junction unmatched. The V gene's germline CDR1 is SGHRS and CDR2 YFSETQ. The CDR3 is CASSVGLAGPNEQFF. The DNA of the CDR3 is TGCGCCAGCAGCGTCGGATTAGCGGGACCCAATGAGCAGTTCTTC.

The count of this clone is one. The chain employs TRBV27 and TRBJ2-7, with 8 nucleotides matching TRBD1. V lost 4 bases and J lost 5; bases outside the gene matches: 10. Germline V gene sequence: CDR1 MNHEY, CDR2 SMNVEV (reference sequence). The CDR3 runs to 15 residues. The CDR3 sequence is CASSSPLRGLNEQYF. Written as DNA, the CDR3 is TGTGCCAGCAGTTCCCCTCTCAGGGGGCTGAACGAGCAGTACTTC.

The chain joins TRBV3-1 (or the pseudogene TRBV3-2) to TRBJ1-4, with 7 bases identical to TRBD1. Germline CDR1 reads LGHDT; CDR2 reads YNNKEL (reference sequence). The CDR3 extends over 16 amino acids. V shed 2 bases, J shed 7 bases, and the junction held 10 bases outside the gene matches. CDR3 residues: CASSQMATGRGEKLFF. CDR3 coding DNA: TGTGCCAGCAGCCAAATGGCGACAGGGCGGGGTGAAAAACTGTTTTTT.

As for this clone: The germline gene is not matched at one end of the junction; a read error may be the cause. Here the CDR3 reads CASSESAWTSGDDF. Written as DNA, the CDR3 is TGTGCCAGCAGCGAATCAGCTTGGACTAGCGGGGACGACTTC. This chain links TRBV5-5 with TRBJ2-5, with TRBD2 identical over 12 bases. This CDR3 is 14 amino acids long. Germline CDR1 SGHKS, CDR2 YYEKEE (reference sequence).

V is TRBV24-1 and J is TRBJ1-2; 7 bases match TRBD1. This CDR3 spans 15 amino acids. Per the germline V gene, CDR1 is KGHDR and CDR2 is SFDVKD. J gave up 4 bases and V 3 bases, and 7 bases lay outside the gene matches. The CDR3 nucleotides read TGTGCCACCAGTGATCCGGGACAGACAATCTATGGCTACACCTTC. This gives the protein CATSDPGQTIYGYTF.

The V call is TRBV5-1, the J call TRBJ2-1; 7 positions match TRBD2. This CDR3 contains 13 residues. Germline CDR1 is SGHRS and CDR2 is YFSETQ. V was clipped by 7 bases and J by 8 bases; unmatched bases: 9. CDR3 amino acids: CASSPAGVDEQFF. CDR3 bases: TGCGCCAGCTCCCCTGCGGGGGTCGATGAGCAGTTCTTC.